The 23 T cell receptor beta chains below come from one sample, sequenced in a study of shared clonotypes between healthy human individuals. The repertoire was sequenced with immunoSEQ multiplex PCR; TCRdb's copy has only in-frame clones and lacks some. The table records some 680,000 clones, around four fifths of them present only once. Sequences were obtained from memory CD4+ T cells sorted from blood. Indicated subset: CD45RA-negative fraction. The receptors were gathered from a woman in her twenties or thirties in good health.

This sequence joins TRBV10-3 and TRBJ2-7; 8 positions agree with TRBD1. CDR3 size: 12 residues. J lost 4 bases, V lost 6 bases, and 2 bases had no gene match. Germline CDR1 is ENHRY and CDR2 is SYGVKD. CDR3 sequence (DNA): TGTGCCATCAGGACAGGGGCTTACGAGCAGTACTTC. This gives the protein CAIRTGAYEQYF.

V and J are TRBV5-1 and TRBJ1-2; D is unclear. This CDR3 is 15 amino acids long. V was trimmed by 6 bases and J by 5 bases, leaving 20 bases between them. Germline CDR1 is SGHRS and CDR2 is YFSETQ. CDR3 sequence (DNA): TGCGCCAGCACCCTAGCGGACGGATTTAATTATGGCTACACCTTC. It specifies CASTLADGFNYGYTF.

This CDR3 reads CASSLGSTGQAGNTIYF. For the CDR3, the DNA is TGCGCCAGCAGCTTGGGCTCGACGGGACAGGCTGGAAACACCATATATTTT. J is TRBJ1-3 and V is TRBV5-1; the match to TRBD1 covers 8 bases. With 0 bases clipped from V and 2 bases from J, the junction kept 7 bases outside the gene matches. The length of the CDR3 is 17 residues. CDR1 and CDR2 from the germline V gene are SGHRS and YFSETQ.

The chain links TRBV5-1 to TRBJ2-3; D possibly matches TRBD1 or TRBD2 (5 bases each). Trimming cost V 2 bases and J 5 bases, with 15 bases left between them. CDR1 and CDR2 from the germline V gene are SGHRS and YFSETQ. This CDR3 has 15 residues. The CDR3 DNA follows: TGCGCCAGCAGCTTAGGGGAGTTGGTGAAAGATACGCAGTATTTT. Its protein is CASSLGELVKDTQYF.

This chain connects TRBV18 to TRBJ2-2; D not resolved. Germline CDR1 reads KGHSH; CDR2 reads LQKENI. Trimming pared 2 bases from V and 2 bases from J, leaving 6 bases between. This CDR3 is built from 14 residues. CDR3 nucleotides: TGTGCCAGCTCACCAGCCCCAAACACCGGGGAGCTGTTTTTT. The encoded protein is CASSPAPNTGELFF.

The chain employs TRBV4-1 and TRBJ2-5; 9 bases agree with TRBD1. This CDR3 is built from 16 residues. Per the germline V gene, CDR1 is MGHRA and CDR2 is YSYEKL. V lost 4 bases, J lost 5 bases, and 11 bases stayed unmatched. The CDR3 DNA follows: TGCGCCAGCAGCCCCCTCCCGGGACAGGGTTGGGAGACCCAGTACTTC. Translation: CASSPLPGQGWETQYF.

The V gene is TRBV18, the J gene TRBJ2-5; a weak D match, TRBD1 (6 bases). Germline V gene data show CDR1 as KGHSH and CDR2 as LQKENI. Trimming pared 5 bases from V and 2 bases from J, leaving 15 bases between. The CDR3 runs to 15 residues. In DNA, the CDR3 is TGTGCCAGCTCAATTATGGGGGCAGAACAAGAGACCCAGTACTTC. Encoded protein: CASSIMGAEQETQYF.

This rearrangement joins TRBV4-1 to TRBJ2-1; D may be TRBD1 (5 bases). The CDR3 extends over 17 amino acids. Germline-derived CDR1 and CDR2 are MGHRA and YSYEKL. Trimming stripped 4 bases from V and 5 bases from J, with 21 bases between. Written as DNA, the CDR3 is TGCGCCAGCAGCCCAGGCAGTGGCGCGGTCAGGGACAATGAGCAGTTCTTC. Amino acid sequence: CASSPGSGAVRDNEQFF.

The rearrangement links TRBV12-1 to TRBJ2-1; TRBD2 was called by the table and not checked on the DNA. TRBV12-1 is an annotated pseudogene. The CDR3 loop spans 20 amino acids. The CDR3 here is CASSSFTGLAVSRSYNEQFF. In DNA, the CDR3 is TGTGCCAGCAGCTCCTTCACTGGACTAGCGGTCAGTCGGTCCTACAATGAGCAGTTCTTC.

This chain links TRBV5-3 with TRBJ1-4; possibly TRBD1 for D (6 bases). TRBV5-3 falls under the ORF class, with uncertain function. The CDR3 totals 17 residues. Trimming took off 1 base at V and 5 bases at J, with 18 bases between the two ends. The CDR3 DNA is TGTGCCAGAAGCTTGAGCCGGGACATTTGGCAGAATGAAAAACTGTTTTTT. Residues: CARSLSRDIWQNEKLFF.

This clone occurred a few times. The gene calls are TRBV5-4 and TRBJ1-4; 9 positions match TRBD1. This CDR3 has 18 residues. The ends lost 5 bases at V and 4 bases at J; junction bases unmatched: 15. In germline, CDR1 is SGHNT, CDR2 YYREEE (reference sequence). CDR3: CASSEAGTGMGYNEKLFF. Written as DNA, the CDR3 is TGTGCCAGCAGTGAGGCCGGGACAGGGATGGGTTATAATGAAAAACTGTTTTTT. The full variable domain, in which reference TRBV5-4 and TRBJ1-4 provide the parts outside the CDR3, is ETGVTQSPTHLIKTRGQQVTLRCSSQSGHNTVSWYQQALGQGPQFIFQYYREEENGRGNFPPRFSGLQFPNYSSELNVNALELDDSALYLCASSEAGTGMGYNEKLFFGSGTQLSVL.

This sequence joins TRBV6-1 and TRBJ1-5; D unresolved. With 4 bases removed from V and 0 bases from J, the gap between germline ends came to 10 bases. The germline V gene encodes CDR1 MNHNS and CDR2 SASEGT. The CDR3 sequence is 15 residues long. The CDR3, as DNA: TGTGCCAGCAGTGGACCTACGGATAGCAATCAGCCCCAGCATTTT. Its translation: CASSGPTDSNQPQHF.

The chain combines TRBV7-6 with TRBJ2-7; D call uncertain. The V and J ends lost 5 bases and 5 bases respectively, with 13 bases between them. The CDR3 has 13 amino acids. CDR1 is SGHVS and CDR2 is FNYEAQ in the germline V gene. CDR3 loop: CASSLVLGNEQYF. CDR3 DNA: TGTGCCAGCAGCCTCGTCCTGGGGAACGAGCAGTACTTC.

This chain joins TRBV7-8 and TRBJ1-5; possibly TRBD1 for D (5 bases). Trimming shortened V by 1 base and J by 0 bases, and 13 bases separated the two germline ends. This CDR3 is 17 amino acids long. Germline V gene sequence: CDR1 SGHVS, CDR2 FQNEAQ. The CDR3 reads CASSLESQGHSNQPQHF. CDR3 in DNA: TGTGCCAGCAGCTTAGAGAGCCAGGGCCATAGCAATCAGCCCCAGCATTTT.

There are many counts of this clone. V is TRBV10-1 and J is TRBJ2-1; TRBD2 aligns across 9 bases. This CDR3 has 15 amino acids. With 1 base clipped from V and 10 bases from J, the junction kept 8 bases outside the gene matches. CDR1 and CDR2 from the germline V gene are WNHNN and SYGVQD (reference sequence). This CDR3 is CASSEYEAGGKEQFF. As DNA, the CDR3 is TGCGCCAGCAGTGAGTATGAGGCGGGAGGGAAGGAGCAGTTCTTC.

The chain has TRBV11-2 and TRBJ2-5; possibly TRBD2 for D (6 bases). V lost 5 bases, J lost 5 bases, and 9 bases lay in between. Germline V gives CDR1 SGHAT, CDR2 FQNNGV. This CDR3 region has 12 residues. The CDR3 protein is CASSQTRETQYF. Written as DNA, the CDR3 is TGTGCCAGCAGCCAGACTAGGGAGACCCAGTACTTC.

This chain links TRBV2 with TRBJ1-5; unclear D gene. Trimming left V 4 bases short and J 6 bases short, with 13 bases between. The V gene's germline CDR1 is SNHLY and CDR2 FYNNEI. The CDR3 length is 14 residues. DNA for the CDR3: TGTGCCAGCAGTGGGCCAGGAGAAGCTCAGCCCCAGCATTTT. Amino acid sequence: CASSGPGEAQPQHF. Complete variable domain (other parts from reference TRBV2 and TRBJ1-5): EPEVTQTPSHQVTQMGQEVILRCVPISNHLYFYWYRQILGQKVEFLVSFYNNEISEKSEIFDDQFSVERPDGSNFTLKIRSTKLEDSAMYFCASSGPGEAQPQHFGDGTRLSIL.

This clone was recorded a few times. The same CDR3 is also encoded by other DNA sequences in this sample. The rearrangement uses TRBV7-2 and TRBJ2-5; D is unclear. The ends were cut back, 1 base at V and 5 bases at J, with 5 bases in the middle. The CDR3 spans 12 residues. Germline CDR1 SGHTA, CDR2 FQGNSA. Written as DNA, the CDR3 is TGTGCCAGCAGCTTAGAAAGGGAGACCCAGTACTTC. Amino acids: CASSLERETQYF.

This clone showed up many times. The chain employs TRBV2 and TRBJ1-1; no clear D gene. Trimming removed 8 bases from V and 2 bases from J, with 15 bases in between. The CDR3 loop spans 14 amino acids. Per germline, CDR1 SNHLY and CDR2 FYNNEI. Written as DNA, the CDR3 is TGTGCCAGCTGCTACCTCAACCTCAACACTGAAGCTTTCTTT. This codes for CASCYLNLNTEAFF.

In DNA form, the CDR3 reads TGTGCCAGCAGCCGAACCGGGACAGGTCAAGAGACCCAGTACTTC. This translates into CASSRTGTGQETQYF. This sequence joins TRBV5-8 and TRBJ2-5; 8 nucleotides agree with TRBD1. There are 15 residues in the CDR3. V lost 4 bases to trimming and J lost 2 bases; unmatched junction nucleotides: 7. In germline, CDR1 is SGHTS, CDR2 YDEGEE.

The rearrangement uses TRBV28 and TRBJ2-7; no clear D gene. The ends were cut back, 4 bases at V and 6 bases at J, with 7 bases in the middle. The CDR3 length is 11 residues. The germline gives CDR1 MDHEN, CDR2 SYDVKM. CDR3 sequence reads: CASSSIGEQYF. CDR3 nucleotide sequence: TGTGCCAGCAGTTCCATCGGCGAGCAGTACTTC.

The V gene is TRBV7-2, the J gene TRBJ2-2; D is undetermined. Trimming took 5 bases from V and 8 from J, leaving 18 bases between them. The CDR3 runs to 15 residues. Looked up from germline, CDR1 is SGHTA and CDR2 is FQGNSA. The DNA of the CDR3 is TGTGCCAGCAGCCAAGAAGGTGGCTTGATGGGGGAGCTGTTTTTT. The encoded protein is CASSQEGGLMGELFF.

The chain couples TRBV29-1 to TRBJ1-1; a possible D gene is TRBD1 (6 bases). V was trimmed by 3 bases and J by 1 base, leaving 9 bases between them. This CDR3 spans 13 amino acids. Per the germline V gene, CDR1 is SQVTM and CDR2 is ANQGSEA. The CDR3 loop reads CSVDRGANTEAFF. CDR3 nucleotides: TGCAGCGTTGATAGGGGGGCGAACACTGAAGCTTTCTTT. Drawing the rest from reference TRBV29-1 and TRBJ1-1, the complete variable domain is SAVISQKPSRDICQRGTSLTIQCQVDSQVTMMFWYRQQPGQSLTLIATANQGSEATYESGFVIDKFPISRPNLTFSTLTVSNMSPEDSSIYLCSVDRGANTEAFFGQGTRLTVV.